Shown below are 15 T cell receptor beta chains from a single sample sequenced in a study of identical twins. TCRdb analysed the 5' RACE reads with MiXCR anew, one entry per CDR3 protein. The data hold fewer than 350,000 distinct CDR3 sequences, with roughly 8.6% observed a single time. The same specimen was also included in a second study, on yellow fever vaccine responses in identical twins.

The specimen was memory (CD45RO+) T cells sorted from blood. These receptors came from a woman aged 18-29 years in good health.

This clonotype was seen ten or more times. The CDR3 DNA reads as TGCAGTGCTAGTCCGGACAGCCTAGGAGGAGGCTACACCTTC. Its translation is CSASPDSLGGGYTF. The gene calls are TRBV20-1 and TRBJ1-2, with D perhaps matching TRBD1 (6 bases). Trimming shortened V by 3 bases and J by 8 bases, and 19 bases separated the two germline ends. This CDR3 is 14 amino acids long. CDR1 and CDR2 (germline): DFQATT, SNEGSKA (reference sequence).

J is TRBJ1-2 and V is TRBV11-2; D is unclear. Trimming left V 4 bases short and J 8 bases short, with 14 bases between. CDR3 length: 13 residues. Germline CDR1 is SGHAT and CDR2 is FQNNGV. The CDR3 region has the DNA TGTGCCAGCAGCTCTTCCGCCTGGGAGGGCTACACCTTC. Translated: CASSSSAWEGYTF.

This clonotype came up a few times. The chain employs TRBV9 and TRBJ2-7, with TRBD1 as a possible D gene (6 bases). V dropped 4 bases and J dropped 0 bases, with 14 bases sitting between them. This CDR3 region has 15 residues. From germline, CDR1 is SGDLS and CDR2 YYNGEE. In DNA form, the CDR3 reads TGTGCCAGCAGCCCAAGGAGGACAGACTCCTACGAGCAGTACTTC. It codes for CASSPRRTDSYEQYF.

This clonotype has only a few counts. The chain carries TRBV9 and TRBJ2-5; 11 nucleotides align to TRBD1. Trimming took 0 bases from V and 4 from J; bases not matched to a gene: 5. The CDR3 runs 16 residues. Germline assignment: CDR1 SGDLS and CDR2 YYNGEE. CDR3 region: CASSVVGQGGIETQYF. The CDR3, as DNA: TGTGCCAGCAGCGTAGTGGGACAGGGGGGTATAGAGACCCAGTACTTC. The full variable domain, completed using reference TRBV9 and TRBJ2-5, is DSGVTQTPKHLITATGQRVTLRCSPRSGDLSVYWYQQSLDQGLQFLIQYYNGEERAKGNILERFSAQQFPDLHSELNLSSLELGDSALYFCASSVVGQGGIETQYFGPGTRLLVL.

The CDR3 DNA is TGTGCCACCAGCCTACGCGGGGCCCAGAATGGCTACACCTTC. The encoded protein is CATSLRGAQNGYTF. This chain connects TRBV15 to TRBJ1-2; a weak D match, TRBD1 (5 bases). The V gene's germline CDR1 is LNHNV and CDR2 YYDKDF (reference sequence). Trimming pared 5 bases from V and 6 bases from J, leaving 16 bases between. CDR3 length: 14 residues.

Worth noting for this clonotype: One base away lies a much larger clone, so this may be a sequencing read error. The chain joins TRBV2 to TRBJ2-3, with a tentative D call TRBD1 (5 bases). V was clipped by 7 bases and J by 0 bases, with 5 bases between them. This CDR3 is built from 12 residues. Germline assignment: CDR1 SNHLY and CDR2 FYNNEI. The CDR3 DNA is TGTGCCAGCAAGGGGAGCACAGATACGCAGTATTTT. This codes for CASKGSTDTQYF. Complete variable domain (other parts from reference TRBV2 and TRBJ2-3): EPEVTQTPSHQVTQMGQEVILRCVPISNHLYFYWYRQILGQKVEFLVSFYNNEISEKSEIFDDQFSVERPDGSNFTLKIRSTKLEDSAMYFCASKGSTDTQYFGPGTRLTVL.

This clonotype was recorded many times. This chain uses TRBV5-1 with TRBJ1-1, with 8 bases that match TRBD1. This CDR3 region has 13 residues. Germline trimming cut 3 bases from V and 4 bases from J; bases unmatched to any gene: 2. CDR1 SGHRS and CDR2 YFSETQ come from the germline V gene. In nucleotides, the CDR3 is TGCGCCAGCAGCTGGACAGGGAGCACTGAAGCTTTCTTT. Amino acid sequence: CASSWTGSTEAFF.

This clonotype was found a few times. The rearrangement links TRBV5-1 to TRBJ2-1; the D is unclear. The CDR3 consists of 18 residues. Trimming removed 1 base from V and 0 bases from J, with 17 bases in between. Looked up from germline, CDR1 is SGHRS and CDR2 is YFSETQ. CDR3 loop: CASSLIISGLLSYNEQFF. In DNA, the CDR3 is TGCGCCAGCAGCTTGATTATTTCCGGTCTCCTCTCCTACAATGAGCAGTTCTTC.

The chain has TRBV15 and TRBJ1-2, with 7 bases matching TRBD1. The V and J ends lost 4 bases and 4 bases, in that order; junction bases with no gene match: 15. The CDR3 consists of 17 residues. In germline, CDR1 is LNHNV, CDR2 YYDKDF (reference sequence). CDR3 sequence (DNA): TGTGCCACCAGCAAGATGGGACAGTCCAGCTTATTCTATGGCTACACCTTC. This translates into CATSKMGQSSLFYGYTF.

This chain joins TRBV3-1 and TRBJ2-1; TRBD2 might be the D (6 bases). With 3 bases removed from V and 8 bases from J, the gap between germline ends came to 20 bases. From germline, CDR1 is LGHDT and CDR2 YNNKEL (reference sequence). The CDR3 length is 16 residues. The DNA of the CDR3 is TGTGCCAGCAGCCAGATGCATTACAGGACTACGGATGAGCAGTTCTTC. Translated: CASSQMHYRTTDEQFF.

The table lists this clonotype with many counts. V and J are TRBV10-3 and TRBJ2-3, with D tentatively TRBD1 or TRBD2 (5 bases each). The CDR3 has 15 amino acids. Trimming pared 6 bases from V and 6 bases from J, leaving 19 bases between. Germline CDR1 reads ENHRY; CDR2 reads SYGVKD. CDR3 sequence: CAISLSWDGVDTQYF. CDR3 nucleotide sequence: TGTGCCATCAGCTTGTCGTGGGACGGAGTGGATACGCAGTATTTT.

CDR3 region: CASSFGGGDEKLFF. The CDR3, as DNA: TGCGCCAGCAGCTTCGGGGGGGGAGATGAAAAACTGTTTTTT. The chain carries TRBV5-1 and TRBJ1-4, with TRBD1 as a possible D gene (5 bases). Trimming took 2 bases from V and 6 from J, leaving 11 bases between them. Germline V gives CDR1 SGHRS, CDR2 YFSETQ. The CDR3 totals 14 residues.

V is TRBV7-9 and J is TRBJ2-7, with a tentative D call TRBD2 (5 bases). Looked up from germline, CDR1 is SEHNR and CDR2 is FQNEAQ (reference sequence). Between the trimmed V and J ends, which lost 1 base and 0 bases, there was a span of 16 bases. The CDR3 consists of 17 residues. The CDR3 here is CASSLVYGGQSSYEQYF. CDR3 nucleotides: TGTGCCAGCAGCTTAGTTTATGGCGGGCAGAGCTCCTACGAGCAGTACTTC.

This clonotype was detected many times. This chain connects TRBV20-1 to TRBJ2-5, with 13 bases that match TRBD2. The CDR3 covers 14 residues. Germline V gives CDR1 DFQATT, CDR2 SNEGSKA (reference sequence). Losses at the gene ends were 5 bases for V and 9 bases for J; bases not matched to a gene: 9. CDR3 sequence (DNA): TGCAGTGCTTTCCCGGGACTAGCGGGAACCGCCCAGTACTTC. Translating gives CSAFPGLAGTAQYF.

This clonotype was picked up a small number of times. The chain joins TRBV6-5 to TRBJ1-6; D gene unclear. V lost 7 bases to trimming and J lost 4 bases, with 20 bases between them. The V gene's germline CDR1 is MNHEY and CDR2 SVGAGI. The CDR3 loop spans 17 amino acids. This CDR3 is CASKLISVTSYNSPLHF. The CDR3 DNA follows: TGTGCCAGCAAGTTAATTTCCGTGACATCGTATAATTCACCCCTCCACTTT.